This T cell receptor (beta chain) was documented in a study of T-cell memory formation after mild COVID-19. Study-level information: Each donor largely had its own TCR clusters.

TCRdb itself ran the 5' RACE reads through MiXCR, one entry per CDR3 protein. The data show 400,000 or so distinct CDR3 sequences, 20% seen once. Study results and limitations: Memory from before infection featured some responding clones, which suggests cross-reactive memory joined. CD4+ clones that contracted lay mainly in CM and EM; CD8+ ones lay in EMRA. A second wave expanding day 15 to 37 was CD4+-biased; contracting clones were balanced.

Trimming removed 0 bases at V and 4 bases at J, with 13 bases between. CDR1 and CDR2 (germline): SGHRS, YFSETQ. This CDR3 is built from 15 residues. To note about this clonotype: Antigen: not known.

This receptor was taken from an adult woman who had mild COVID-19 (a few samples of this study predate the infection). Cell type and time point are not known. The sample taken for sequencing was PBMCs or a T cell subset sorted from them (not recorded which). The chain recombines TRBV5-1 with TRBJ1-2; D is undetermined. CDR3 sequence: CASSLVGSSSYGYTF. In DNA form, the CDR3 reads TGCGCCAGCAGCTTGGTCGGTTCTTCCTCCTATGGCTACACCTTC.